This record looks at one T cell receptor beta chain sequence and its context. Its specificity is unknown. Time point defined: persistent/refractory GD, antithyroid drugs over 5 years with positive TRAb. Researchers made the TCR library from RNA that was extracted from PBMCs. The CDR3 covers 16 residues. V was pared by 2 bases and J by 5 bases, with 6 bases of the junction left unmatched. CDR1 MDHEN and CDR2 SYDVKM come from the germline V gene. The TCR beta library used iRepertoire HTBI primers with Arm-PCR amplification of CDR3. TCRdb passed the multiplex PCR reads through MiXCR, listing each CDR3 protein once. The sample yields roughly 500,000 distinct CDR3 sequences, more than 20% seen once. This entry comes from a study of regulatory T cells in long-lasting Graves disease. Study-level background: Positivity for TSH receptor antibodies plus over 5 years of antithyroid drugs meant persistent Graves' disease.

General study points: Newly diagnosed patients had higher TCR diversity than persistent Graves' patients did.

This sequence was found in a female donor with Graves disease. The material sequenced was peripheral blood mononuclear cells (PBMCs), taken when the disease was refractory, from a patient treated with antithyroid drugs. The chain recombines TRBV28 with TRBJ2-1; 10 bases line up with TRBD2. CDR3 region: CASSLMKTSGNNEQFF. The DNA of the CDR3 is TGTGCCAGCAGTTTAATGAAAACTAGCGGGAACAATGAGCAGTTCTTC.